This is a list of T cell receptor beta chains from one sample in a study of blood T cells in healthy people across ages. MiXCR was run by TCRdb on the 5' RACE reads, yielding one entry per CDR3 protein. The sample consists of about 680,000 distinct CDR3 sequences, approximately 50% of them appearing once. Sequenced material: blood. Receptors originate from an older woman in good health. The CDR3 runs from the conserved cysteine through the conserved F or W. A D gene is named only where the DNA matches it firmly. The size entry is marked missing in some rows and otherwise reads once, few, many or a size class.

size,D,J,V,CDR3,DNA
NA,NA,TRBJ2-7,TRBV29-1,CSVALDRSYEQYF,TGCAGCGTGGCGTTAGACAGGTCCTACGAGCAGTACTTC
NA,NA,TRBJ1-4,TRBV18,CASSSRVLGTNEKLFF,TGTGCCAGCTCATCCCGGGTATTGGGCACTAATGAAAAACTGTTTTTT
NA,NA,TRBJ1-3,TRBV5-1,CASSLVTPLPRSGNTIYF,TGCGCCAGCAGCTTGGTAACACCGCTTCCCCGCTCTGGAAACACCATATATTTT
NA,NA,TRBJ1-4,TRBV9,CASSAHVGPAGEKLFF,TGTGCCAGCAGCGCTCACGTCGGCCCAGCTGGGGAAAAACTGTTTTTT
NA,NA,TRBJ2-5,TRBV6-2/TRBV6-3,CTSRQTRRETQYF,TGTACCAGCAGGCAGACTAGGAGGGAGACCCAGTACTTC
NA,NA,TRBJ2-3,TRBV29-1,CSVNSETSTDTQYF,TGCAGCGTGAACAGCGAAACTAGCACAGATACGCAGTATTTT
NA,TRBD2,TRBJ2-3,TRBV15,CATSRSLAGYSTDTQYF,TGTGCCACCAGCAGATCACTAGCGGGATATAGCACAGATACGCAGTATTTT
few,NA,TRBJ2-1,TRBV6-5,CASSYNQGNEQFF,TGTGCCAGCAGTTACAACCAGGGGAATGAGCAGTTCTTC
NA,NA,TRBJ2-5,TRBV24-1,CATSDLQEGSKETQYF,TGTGCCACCAGTGATTTGCAAGAGGGGAGTAAGGAGACCCAGTACTTC
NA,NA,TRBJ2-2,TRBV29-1,CSVEERAGLFF,TGCAGCGTTGAAGAGAGGGCGGGGCTGTTTTTT
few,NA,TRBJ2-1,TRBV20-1,CSARGADYNEQFF,TGCAGTGCTAGAGGAGCGGACTACAATGAGCAGTTCTTC
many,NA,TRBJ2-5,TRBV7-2,CASSPPTGLQETQYF,TGTGCCAGCAGCCCGCCGACAGGCCTACAAGAGACCCAGTACTTC
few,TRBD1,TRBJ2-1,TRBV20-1,CSADRQGQGKNNEQFF,TGCAGTGCTGACCGCCAGGGACAGGGGAAGAACAATGAGCAGTTCTTC
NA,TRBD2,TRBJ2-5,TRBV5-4,CASSLYGAGAGETQYF,TGTGCCAGCAGCTTGTACGGGGCGGGAGCAGGGGAGACCCAGTACTTC
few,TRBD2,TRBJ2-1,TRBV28,CASTEERGTPVEQFF,TGTGCCAGCACCGAGGAGCGGGGCACACCCGTTGAGCAGTTCTTC
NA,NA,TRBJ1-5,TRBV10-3,CAISEGQSDQPQHF,TGTGCCATCAGTGAGGGACAGTCCGACCAGCCCCAGCATTTT
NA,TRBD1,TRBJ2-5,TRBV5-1,CASSLDRGQGETQYF,TGCGCCAGCAGCTTGGACAGGGGGCAGGGAGAGACCCAGTACTTC
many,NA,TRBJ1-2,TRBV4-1,CASSQDRALYGYTF,TGCGCCAGCAGCCAAGATAGGGCCCTCTATGGCTACACCTTC
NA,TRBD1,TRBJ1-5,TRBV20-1,CSALQGNSNQPQHF,TGCAGTGCCCTACAGGGGAATAGCAATCAGCCCCAGCATTTT
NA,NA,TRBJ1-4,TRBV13,CASSPGTTNEKLFF,TGCGCCAGCAGCCCCGGGACAACTAATGAAAAACTGTTTTTT
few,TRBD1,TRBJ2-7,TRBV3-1,CASSPSGGFAYEQYF,TGTGCCAGCAGCCCATCAGGGGGCTTTGCCTACGAGCAGTACTTC
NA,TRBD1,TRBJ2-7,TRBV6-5,CASGRRDRGSYEQYF,TGTGCCAGCGGCCGACGGGACAGGGGATCCTACGAGCAGTACTTC
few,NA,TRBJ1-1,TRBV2,CASTGDEGTEAFF,TGTGCCAGCACGGGAGACGAGGGTACTGAAGCTTTCTTT
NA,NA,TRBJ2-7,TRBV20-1,CSAPARGGDEQYF,TGCAGTGCCCCTGCCCGTGGGGGCGACGAGCAGTACTTC
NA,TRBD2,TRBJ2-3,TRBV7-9,CASSPPTSGEVTDTQYF,TGTGCCAGCAGCCCGCCCACTAGCGGCGAGGTCACAGATACGCAGTATTTT
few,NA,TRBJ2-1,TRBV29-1,CSVEGGQTSYNEQFF,TGCAGCGTTGAGGGCGGACAGACCTCTTACAATGAGCAGTTCTTC
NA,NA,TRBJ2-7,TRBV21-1,CASSKTMRGRSYEQYF,TGTGCCAGCAGCAAAACTATGAGGGGACGATCCTACGAGCAGTACTTC
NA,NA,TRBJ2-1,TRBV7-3,CASSLMLVSYNEQFF,TGTGCCAGCAGCTTAATGCTGGTCTCCTACAATGAGCAGTTCTTC
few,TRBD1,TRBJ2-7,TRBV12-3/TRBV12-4,CASSLDRPYEQYF,TGTGCCAGCAGTTTGGACAGGCCCTACGAGCAGTACTTC
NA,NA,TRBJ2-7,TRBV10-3,CAISAFSYNEQYF,TGTGCCATCAGTGCCTTCTCCTACAATGAGCAGTACTTC
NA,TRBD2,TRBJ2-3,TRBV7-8,CASSLVTREGTDTQYF,TGTGCCAGCAGCTTAGTCACCCGGGAGGGCACAGATACGCAGTATTTT
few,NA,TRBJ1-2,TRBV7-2,CASSLGGDLSGYTF,TGTGCCAGCAGCTTAGGTGGCGACCTAAGCGGCTACACCTTC
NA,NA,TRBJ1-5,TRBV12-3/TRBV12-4,CASSFLSSNQPQHF,TGTGCCAGCAGTTTCCTTTCGAGCAATCAGCCCCAGCATTTT
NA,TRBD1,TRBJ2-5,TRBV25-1,CASSEGQGRSETQYF,TGTGCCAGCAGTGAGGGACAGGGGAGGTCGGAGACCCAGTACTTC
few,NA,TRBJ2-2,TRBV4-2,CASSQEGAGAANTGELFF,TGTGCCAGCAGCCAAGAGGGGGCAGGCGCCGCGAACACCGGGGAGCTGTTTTTT
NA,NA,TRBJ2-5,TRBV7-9,CASSPAVVQETQYF,TGTGCCAGCAGCCCAGCCGTTGTCCAAGAGACCCAGTACTTC
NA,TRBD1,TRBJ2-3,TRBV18,CASTLQGAITDTQYF,TGTGCCAGCACCCTACAGGGGGCGATTACAGATACGCAGTATTTT
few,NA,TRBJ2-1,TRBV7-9,CASSSFSYTSQFF,TGTGCCAGCAGCTCTTTTAGCTACACCTCTCAGTTCTTC
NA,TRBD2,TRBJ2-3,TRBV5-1,CASSPSGATPDTQYF,TGCGCCAGCAGCCCAAGCGGGGCGACCCCAGATACGCAGTATTTT
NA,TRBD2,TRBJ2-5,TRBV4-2,CASSTGLAASNEQYF,TGTGCCAGCAGCACGGGACTAGCGGCTAGTAATGAGCAGTACTTC
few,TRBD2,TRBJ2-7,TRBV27,CASNPMPSGSDNEQYF,TGTGCCAGCAACCCCATGCCAAGCGGGAGCGACAACGAGCAGTACTTC
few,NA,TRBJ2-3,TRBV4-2,CASREGRDTDTQYF,TGTGCCAGCAGAGAGGGGAGAGACACAGATACGCAGTATTTT
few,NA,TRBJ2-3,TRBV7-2,CASSLTTTGTVTDTQYF,TGTGCCAGCAGCTTGACAACGACAGGAACTGTCACAGATACGCAGTATTTT
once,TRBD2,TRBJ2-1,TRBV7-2,CASTYFLAGGPNEQFF,TGTGCCAGCACCTATTTTCTAGCGGGAGGGCCCAATGAGCAGTTCTTC
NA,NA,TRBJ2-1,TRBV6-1,CASSEAYNEQFF,TGTGCCAGCAGTGAAGCGTACAATGAGCAGTTCTTC
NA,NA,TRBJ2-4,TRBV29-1,CSVESGSKNIQYF,TGCAGCGTTGAATCGGGTTCCAAAAACATTCAGTACTTC
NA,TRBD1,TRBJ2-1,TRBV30,CACPAGTGGYNEQFF,TGTGCCTGCCCCGCTGGGACAGGGGGATACAATGAGCAGTTCTTC
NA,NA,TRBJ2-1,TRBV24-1,CATSDLRLTYNEQFF,TGTGCCACCAGTGATTTGCGCCTTACTTACAATGAGCAGTTCTTC
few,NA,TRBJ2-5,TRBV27,CASSRQRQETQYF,TGTGCCAGCAGCCGACAGAGGCAAGAGACCCAGTACTTC
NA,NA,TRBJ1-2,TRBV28,CASSFIQGSYGYTF,TGTGCCAGCAGTTTTATTCAGGGGAGCTATGGCTACACCTTC
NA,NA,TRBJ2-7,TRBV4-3,CASSRDTQGYEQYF,TGCGCCAGCAGCAGGGACACGCAGGGCTACGAGCAGTACTTC
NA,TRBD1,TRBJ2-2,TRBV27,CASSLGTATGELFF,TGTGCCAGCAGTTTGGGGACAGCCACCGGGGAGCTGTTTTTT
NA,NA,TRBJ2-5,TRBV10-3,CAISEGSTQETQYF,TGTGCCATCAGTGAAGGAAGTACCCAAGAGACCCAGTACTTC